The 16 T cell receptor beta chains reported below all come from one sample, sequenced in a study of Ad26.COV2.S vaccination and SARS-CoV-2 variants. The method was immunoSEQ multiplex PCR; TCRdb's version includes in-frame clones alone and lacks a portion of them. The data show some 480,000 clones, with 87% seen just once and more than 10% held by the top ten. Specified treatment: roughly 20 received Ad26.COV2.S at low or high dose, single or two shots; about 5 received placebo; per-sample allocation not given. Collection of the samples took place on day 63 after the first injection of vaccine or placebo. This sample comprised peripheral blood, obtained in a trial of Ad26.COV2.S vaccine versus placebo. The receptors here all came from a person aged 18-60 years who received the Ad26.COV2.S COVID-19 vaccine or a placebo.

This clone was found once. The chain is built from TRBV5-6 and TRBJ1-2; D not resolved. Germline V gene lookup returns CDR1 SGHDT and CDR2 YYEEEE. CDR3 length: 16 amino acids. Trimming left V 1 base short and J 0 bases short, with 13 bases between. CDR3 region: CASSLISRFANYGYTF. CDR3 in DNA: TGTGCCAGCAGCTTGATTTCCCGGTTTGCTAACTATGGCTACACCTTC. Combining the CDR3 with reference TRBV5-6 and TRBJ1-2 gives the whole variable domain DAGVTQSPTHLIKTRGQQVTLRCSPKSGHDTVSWYQQALGQGPQFIFQYYEEEERQRGNFPDRFSGHQFPNYSSELNVNALLLGDSALYLCASSLISRFANYGYTFGSGTRLTVV.

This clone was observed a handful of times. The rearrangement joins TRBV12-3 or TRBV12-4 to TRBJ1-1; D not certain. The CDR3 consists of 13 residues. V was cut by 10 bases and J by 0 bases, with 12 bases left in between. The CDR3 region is CATSYIMNTEAFF. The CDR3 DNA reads TGTGCCACCTCATACATAATGAACACTGAAGCTTTCTTT.

DNA of the CDR3: TGTGCCAGCAGCGTAGCTACAGGGGGCTTCCATGAGCAGTTCTTC. Protein sequence: CASSVATGGFHEQFF. V and J are TRBV9 and TRBJ2-1; 9 bases map to TRBD1. Germline V gene sequence: CDR1 SGDLS, CDR2 YYNGEE. The CDR3 is 15 residues long. The J segment lost 8 bases and the V segment lost 0 bases, leaving 6 bases of the junction unmatched.

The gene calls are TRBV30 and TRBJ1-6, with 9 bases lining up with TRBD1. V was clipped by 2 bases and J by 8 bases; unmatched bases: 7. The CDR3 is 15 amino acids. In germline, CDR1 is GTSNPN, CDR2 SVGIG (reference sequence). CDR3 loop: CAWSSGDRAYSPLHF. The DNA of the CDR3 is TGTGCCTGGAGTTCGGGGGACAGGGCATATTCACCCCTCCACTTT.

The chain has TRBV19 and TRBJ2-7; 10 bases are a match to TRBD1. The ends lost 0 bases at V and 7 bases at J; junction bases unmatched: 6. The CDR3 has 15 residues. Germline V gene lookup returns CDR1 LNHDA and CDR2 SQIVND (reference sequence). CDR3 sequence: CASSIEGQGHWEQYF. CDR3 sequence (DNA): TGTGCCAGTAGTATAGAGGGACAGGGGCACTGGGAGCAGTACTTC.

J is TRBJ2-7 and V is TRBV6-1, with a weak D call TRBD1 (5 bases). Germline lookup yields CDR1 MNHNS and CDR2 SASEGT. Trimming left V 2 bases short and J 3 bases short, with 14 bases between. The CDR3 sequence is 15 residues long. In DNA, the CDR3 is TGTGCCAGCAGTGAAACCCAGGGCCAGGGCTACGAGCAGTACTTC. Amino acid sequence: CASSETQGQGYEQYF.

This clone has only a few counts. CDR3 DNA: TGTGCCAGCAGCCCCGGGAGGGTACGGACTAGCAATCAGCCCCAGCATTTT. Its protein is CASSPGRVRTSNQPQHF. V usage is TRBV28 and J usage is TRBJ1-5; D gene unclear. V lost 6 bases, J lost 0 bases, and 18 bases lay in between. Germline values: CDR1 MDHEN, CDR2 SYDVKM. The CDR3 runs 17 residues.

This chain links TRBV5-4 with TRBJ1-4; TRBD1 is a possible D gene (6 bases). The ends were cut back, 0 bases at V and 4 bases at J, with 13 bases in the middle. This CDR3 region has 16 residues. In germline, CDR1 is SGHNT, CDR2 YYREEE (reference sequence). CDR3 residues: CASSLGGEGHNEKLFF. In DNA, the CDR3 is TGTGCCAGCAGCTTGGGGGGAGAGGGACATAATGAAAAACTGTTTTTT.

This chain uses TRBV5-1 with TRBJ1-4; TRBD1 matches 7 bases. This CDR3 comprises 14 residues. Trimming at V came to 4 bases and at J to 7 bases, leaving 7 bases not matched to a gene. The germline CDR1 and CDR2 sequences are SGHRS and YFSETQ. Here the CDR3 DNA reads TGCGCCAGCAGCATCGACAGGGCTAGTGAAAAACTGTTTTTT. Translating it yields CASSIDRASEKLFF.

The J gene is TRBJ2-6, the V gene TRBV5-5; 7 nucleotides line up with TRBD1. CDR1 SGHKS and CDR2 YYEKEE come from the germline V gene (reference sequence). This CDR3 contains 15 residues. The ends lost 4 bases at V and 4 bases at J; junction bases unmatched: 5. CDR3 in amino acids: CASSNTGVGANVLTF. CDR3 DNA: TGTGCCAGCAGCAACACAGGGGTAGGGGCCAACGTCCTGACTTTC. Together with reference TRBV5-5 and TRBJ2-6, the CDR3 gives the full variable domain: DAGVTQSPTHLIKTRGQQVTLRCSPISGHKSVSWYQQVLGQGPQFIFQYYEKEERGRGNFPDRFSARQFPNYSSELNVNALLLGDSALYLCASSNTGVGANVLTFGAGSRLTVL.

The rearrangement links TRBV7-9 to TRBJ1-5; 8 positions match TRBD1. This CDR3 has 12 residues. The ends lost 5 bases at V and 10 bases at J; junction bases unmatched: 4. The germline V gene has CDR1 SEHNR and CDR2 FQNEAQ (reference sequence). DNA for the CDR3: TGTGCCAGCAGCCAGGGGGCGGACCCCCAGCATTTT. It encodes CASSQGADPQHF.

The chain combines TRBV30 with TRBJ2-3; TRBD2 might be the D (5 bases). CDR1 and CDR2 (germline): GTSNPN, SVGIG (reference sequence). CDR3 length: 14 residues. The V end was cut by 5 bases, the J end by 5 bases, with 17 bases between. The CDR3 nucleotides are TGTGCCTGGGCCCCCGACTATGCCAGAGATACGCAGTATTTT. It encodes CAWAPDYARDTQYF.

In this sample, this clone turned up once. The CDR3 DNA sequence: TGTGCCAGCAGTAGGGGCAGACCATTACATGGCTACACCTTC. Its protein product is CASSRGRPLHGYTF. This chain connects TRBV28 to TRBJ1-2; possible D gene TRBD1, 5 bases. The CDR3 is 14 amino acids. Germline CDR1 MDHEN, CDR2 SYDVKM. V shed 5 bases and J shed 6 bases, with 16 bases lying between them.

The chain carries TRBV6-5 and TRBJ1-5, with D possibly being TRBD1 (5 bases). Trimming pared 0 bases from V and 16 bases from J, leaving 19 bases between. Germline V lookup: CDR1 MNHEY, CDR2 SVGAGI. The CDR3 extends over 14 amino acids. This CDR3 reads CASSYSIQAHFLHF. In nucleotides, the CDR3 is TGTGCCAGCAGTTACTCGATACAGGCCCACTTTCTCCATTTT.

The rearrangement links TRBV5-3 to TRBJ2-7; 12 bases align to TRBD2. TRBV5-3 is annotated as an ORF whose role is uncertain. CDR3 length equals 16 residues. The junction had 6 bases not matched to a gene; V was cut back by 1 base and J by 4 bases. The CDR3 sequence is CARSLPSGRARYEQYF. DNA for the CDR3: TGTGCCAGAAGCTTGCCTAGCGGGAGGGCCCGGTACGAGCAGTACTTC.

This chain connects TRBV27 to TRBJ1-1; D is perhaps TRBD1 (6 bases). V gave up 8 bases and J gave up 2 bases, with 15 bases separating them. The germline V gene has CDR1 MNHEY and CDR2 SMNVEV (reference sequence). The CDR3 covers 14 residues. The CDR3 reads CASQRGGPNTEAFF. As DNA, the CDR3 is TGTGCCAGCCAAAGGGGGGGGCCTAACACTGAAGCTTTCTTT.